This TCR beta chain was sequenced in a study of neurological immune-mediated disorders (dated 2019 in TCRdb). Some background on the complete study: Among the roughly 34 multiple sclerosis patients, relapsing-remitting MS was present in roughly 30 and secondary progressive MS was present in 3. The study compared peripheral blood TCR-beta repertoires of HTLV-I-associated myelopathy (HAM/TSP) patients, multiple sclerosis patients and healthy controls using UMI-based sequencing. Alongside PBMC samples, the set of some 100 TCR-beta libraries contained longitudinal samples, technical triplicates, and paired CD4+ and CD8+ T-cell subsets that had been sorted. The cohort was made up of about 68 subjects, consisting of 14 HAM/TSP patients, about 34 multiple sclerosis patients and 20 healthy controls.

This clonotype occurred many times. Its antigen is not yet known. Within one base of it there is no much larger clone, and no base qualities were kept. Libraries from unsorted PBMCs were made from 2 million PBMCs kept in RNAlater at -80 degrees C until RNA extraction. Multiple sclerosis patients were enrolled in a US clinical protocol under which disease progression was evaluated by magnetic resonance imaging. Peripheral blood was subjected to Ficoll-Hypaque density gradient centrifugation to isolate PBMCs, which were then cryopreserved in liquid nitrogen. For CDR1 and CDR2, the germline V gene lists MGHRA and YSYEKL. The CDR3 numbers 14 residues from cysteine through phenylalanine. Only CDR3 DNA is held: 42 bases, read in frame from base 1. Compared with germline, V lacks 2 bases and J lacks 5 bases; bases without a gene match: 5. The full study reports these points: Repertoires from 18 of 34 MS patients were grouped by phylogenetic analysis into a cluster of related CDR3 sequences, suggesting a possible repertoire-level signature. TCR clonal expansion was greatest in HAM/TSP patients and smallest in MS patients, who ranked below even healthy controls. No identical CDR3 amino acid sequences were found to be shared among expanded clones across subjects, suggesting that TCR-beta repertoires were private in all groups. The MS cluster was not associated with any clinical or MRI features, and the authors stated that larger cohorts are needed.

cDNA synthesis used template-switch 5'RACE with a primer carrying a 10-nucleotide random unique molecular identifier tagging each TCR transcript. Each sequencing run produced over 170 million TCR-beta sequences covering 15-18 subjects. The RNeasy kit was used to extract total RNA. Using the KAPA Real-time Library Amplification kit, TCR-beta VDJ regions were amplified with primers for the TCR constant region and the 5'RACE anchor. A first PCR added sample indexes and Illumina adaptors, after which a second PCR increased the library yield. After Ampure bead purification, the TCR product of roughly 650 bp was size-selected on a 2% E-gel SizeSelection system. Before pooling, library quality was checked on a Bioanalyzer, concentration was measured with Qubit, and libraries were quantified with the Kapa Library Quantification kit. An Illumina HiSeq 2500 sequenced the libraries paired-end 2 x 150 bp. To increase sequence diversity, about 23-30% phiX was spiked into each library pool. The paper's data handling went like this. Quality-filtered reads were processed with the UMI-based MiGEC pipeline, which removed over 75% of raw TCR sequences during error correction. IMGT germline references were used for aligning VDJ genes, and each clonotype was defined as a unique CDR3 amino acid sequence together with its V-J genes. Clonal expansion, Shannon diversity and CDR3 relatedness (CalcPairwiseDistances, ClusterSamples) were evaluated with VDJtools, and phylogenetic trees were built with CLCbio workbench. Expanded clones were defined as having at least 8 unique UMIs, based on coefficient-of-variation modelling across technical triplicates. TCRdb ran its own pipeline on the public reads, namely fastp trimming at Q25 and MiXCR clone calling, and kept in-frame beta chains. Records with the same CDR3 protein are collapsed into one entry carrying the most frequent genes and DNA. None of the V and J calls come from the authors' own analysis; TCRdb made them. Present in this sample are 95,000 or so distinct CDR3 sequences, 3.5% to 4% of which were seen just once. Roughly 6.4% of the sample is in the top ten clones.

The V gene is TRBV4-1 and the J gene is TRBJ2-7; TRBD2 aligns with 8 central bases. The sequencing input was PBMCs. This sequence was found in a young woman with multiple sclerosis. The DNA sequence follows: TGCGCCAGCAGCCAAAGAGGACTAGCCGACGAGCAGTACTTC. It is translated as CASSQRGLADEQYF.